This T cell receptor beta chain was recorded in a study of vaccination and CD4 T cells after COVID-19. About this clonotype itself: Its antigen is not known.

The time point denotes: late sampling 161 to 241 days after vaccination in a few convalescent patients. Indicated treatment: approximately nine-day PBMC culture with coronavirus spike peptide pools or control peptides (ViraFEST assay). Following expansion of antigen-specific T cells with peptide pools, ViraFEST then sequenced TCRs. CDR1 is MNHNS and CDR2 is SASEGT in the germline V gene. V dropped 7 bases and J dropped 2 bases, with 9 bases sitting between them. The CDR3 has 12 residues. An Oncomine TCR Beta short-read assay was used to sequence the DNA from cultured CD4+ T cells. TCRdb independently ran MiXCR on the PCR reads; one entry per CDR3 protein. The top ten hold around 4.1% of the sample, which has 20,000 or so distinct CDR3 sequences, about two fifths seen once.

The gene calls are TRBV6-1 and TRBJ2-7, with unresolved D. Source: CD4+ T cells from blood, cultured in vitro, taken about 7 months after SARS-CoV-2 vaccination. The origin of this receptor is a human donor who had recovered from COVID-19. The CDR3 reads CASTGITYEQYF. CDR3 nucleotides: TGTGCCAGCACCGGCATAACCTACGAGCAGTACTTC.